These T cell receptor beta chains were read from a single sample in a study of monozygotic twins with cystic fibrosis. TCRdb's copy holds only in-frame clones and misses some; the assay was immunoSEQ multiplex PCR. Of more than 11,000 clones in the sample, more than 80% were seen once. Sequenced: blood. These receptor sequences come from a boy under 18 with cystic fibrosis. The CDR3 runs from the conserved cysteine through the conserved F or W. The D gene is left open where the match is weak. Rows give clone size only sometimes, using once, few, many, or a class for an expanded clone.

clone size,D gene,J gene,V gene,CDR3 length,CDR3 DNA,CDR3 protein
-,-,TRBJ1-2,TRBV2,17,TGTGCCAGTCTTCGGGGTTTTAACCCACTCTTAGAATATGGCTACACCTTC,CASLRGFNPLLEYGYTF
-,-,TRBJ1-6,TRBV5-4,16,TGTGCCAGCAGCATACAGGACAGCTCCTATAATTCACCCCTCCACTTT,CASSIQDSSYNSPLHF
-,-,TRBJ1-6,TRBV4-1,15,TGCGCCAGCAGCCAAGAAGAGATAAATAATTCACCCCTCCACTTT,CASSQEEINNSPLHF
-,-,TRBJ1-2,TRBV10-2,13,TGCGCCAGCAGTGTCAATGGGGAGTATGGCTACACCTTC,CASSVNGEYGYTF
-,TRBD2,TRBJ2-3,TRBV5-4,16,TGTGCCAGCAGCTTGAAGACGGGAGGGCCAGGAGATACGCAGTATTTT,CASSLKTGGPGDTQYF
-,TRBD2,TRBJ2-5,TRBV5-5,14,TGTGCCAGCAGCTGGGGACTAGCGGGAGAGACCCAGTACTTC,CASSWGLAGETQYF
-,TRBD1,TRBJ2-7,TRBV7-2,14,TGTGCCAGCAGCTTATTTCGACAGGGCGGCGAGCAGTACTTC,CASSLFRQGGEQYF
-,-,TRBJ2-3,TRBV18,17,TGTGCCAGCTCAGCCCCGTCGACTAGTTTCGCCGGTCGGACGCAGTATTTT,CASSAPSTSFAGRTQYF
-,TRBD1,TRBJ1-5,TRBV4-1,18,TGCGCCAGCAGCCTCCACCGGGACAGGGGGGATAGCAATCAGCCCCAGCATTTT,CASSLHRDRGDSNQPQHF
once,-,TRBJ2-3,TRBV7-6,15,TGTGCCAGCAGCTTAACCACCCGTGTAGTAGATACGCAGTATTTT,CASSLTTRVVDTQYF
-,-,TRBJ2-7,TRBV9,15,TGTGCCAGCAGCGTAGGGCGAGGGGCTGGTCGCGAGCAGTACTTC,CASSVGRGAGREQYF
-,-,TRBJ1-1,TRBV7-2,14,TGTGCCAGCAGCTTAAAGGGATTGAACACTGAAGCTTTCTTT,CASSLKGLNTEAFF
-,-,TRBJ2-1,TRBV9,14,TGTGCCAGCAGCGTCATAGCGGCCCACAATGAGCAGTTCTTC,CASSVIAAHNEQFF
-,-,TRBJ1-2,TRBV5-4,13,TGTGCCAGCAGCTTGGCCCAGAAGAGCGGCTACACCTTC,CASSLAQKSGYTF
-,-,TRBJ1-1,TRBV5-1,15,TGCGCCAGCAGCTACGGTGGCGGGGTCAACACTGAAGCTTTCTTT,CASSYGGGVNTEAFF
-,-,TRBJ1-5,TRBV19,15,TGTGCCAGTAGTACCGGGACTTATAGCAATCAGCCCCAGCATTTT,CASSTGTYSNQPQHF
-,-,TRBJ2-1,TRBV27,17,TGTGCCAGCAGTTTAATCCCCGGGTTAGCGGACTACAATGAGCAGTTCTTC,CASSLIPGLADYNEQFF
-,-,TRBJ2-5,TRBV5-4,16,TGTGCCAGCAGCCCGAATCCCGGCAGGGGCAAAGAGACCCAGTACTTC,CASSPNPGRGKETQYF
-,-,TRBJ2-2,TRBV10-1,13,TGCGCCAGCAGTGAGGTGGCAGACGGGGAGCTGTTTTTT,CASSEVADGELFF
-,TRBD1,TRBJ1-5,TRBV6-5,14,TGTGCCAGCAGTTCCACGGGACAGAATCAGCCCCAGCATTTT,CASSSTGQNQPQHF
-,-,TRBJ1-2,TRBV4-1,15,TGCGCCAGCAGCCAAGAAGAGGGGCTCATTAACGGCTACACCTTC,CASSQEEGLINGYTF
-,TRBD1,TRBJ1-2,TRBV7-2,14,TGTGCCAGCAGCTTGACAGGGGGCGGCTATGGCTACACCTTC,CASSLTGGGYGYTF
-,-,TRBJ2-6,TRBV5-4,16,TGTGCCAGCAGCCAGGTTCTACGCTCTGGGGCCAACGTCCTGACTTTC,CASSQVLRSGANVLTF
-,-,TRBJ2-2,TRBV9,15,TGTGCCAGCAGCGTAGGCAACAGGAACACCGGGGAGCTGTTTTTT,CASSVGNRNTGELFF
-,TRBD2,TRBJ2-7,TRBV7-2,18,TGTGCCAGCAGCTTAGTGGGGAGGACTACTAGCGGGGCCTACGAGCAGTACTTC,CASSLVGRTTSGAYEQYF
-,-,TRBJ2-7,TRBV7-3,16,TGTGCCAGCAGCTTAACGCCCCGAGGAGGAGACTACGAGCAGTACTTC,CASSLTPRGGDYEQYF
-,TRBD1,TRBJ1-1,TRBV7-2,16,TGTGCCAGCAGCTTAGGGGGACAGGGGGCGATGGGTAGGGCTTTCTTT,CASSLGGQGAMGRAFF
-,-,TRBJ2-7,TRBV6-1,15,TGTGCCAGCAGTGAAGGTGTACACAACTCCTACGAGCAGTACTTC,CASSEGVHNSYEQYF
-,TRBD2,TRBJ2-5,TRBV6-5,16,TGTGCCAGCAGTTACTCGCTAGCGGGAGTAGAAGAGACCCAGTACTTC,CASSYSLAGVEETQYF
-,-,TRBJ1-2,TRBV7-2,14,TGTGCCAGCAGCCCCAGAACGGGGTTCTATGGCTACACCTTC,CASSPRTGFYGYTF
-,-,TRBJ1-1,TRBV12-5,16,TGTGCTAGTGGTTCGACCTCCGGGTCCGGAAGGACTGAAGCTTTCTTT,CASGSTSGSGRTEAFF
-,-,TRBJ1-4,TRBV7-9,14,TGTGCCAGCAGCTCCCTGGGGCCAGGGGAAAAACTGTTTTTT,CASSSLGPGEKLFF
-,-,TRBJ1-2,TRBV2,14,TGTGCCAGCAACATACGGACGGATAACTATGGCTACACCTTC,CASNIRTDNYGYTF